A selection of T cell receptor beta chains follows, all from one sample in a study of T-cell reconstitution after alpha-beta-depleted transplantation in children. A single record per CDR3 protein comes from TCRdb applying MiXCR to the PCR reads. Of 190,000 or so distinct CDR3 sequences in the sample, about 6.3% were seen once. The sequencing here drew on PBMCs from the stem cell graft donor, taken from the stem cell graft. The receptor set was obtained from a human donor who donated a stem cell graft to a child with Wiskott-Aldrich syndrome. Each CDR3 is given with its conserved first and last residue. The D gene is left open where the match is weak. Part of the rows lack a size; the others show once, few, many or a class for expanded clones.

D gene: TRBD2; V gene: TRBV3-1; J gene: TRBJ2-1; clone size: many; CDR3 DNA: TGTGCCAGCAGCCTGGGACTAGCGGGAGGGGGGGGTGAGCAGTTCTTC; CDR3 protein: CASSLGLAGGGGEQFF
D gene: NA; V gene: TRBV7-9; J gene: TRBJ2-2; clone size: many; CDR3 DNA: TGTGCCAGCAGCCTGGACCAGAACACCGGGGAGCTGTTTTTT; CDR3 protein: CASSLDQNTGELFF
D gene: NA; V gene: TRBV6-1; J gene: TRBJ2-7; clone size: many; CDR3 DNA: TGTGCCAGCAGTGAAGTCGGCGGAGGCTACGAGCAGTACTTC; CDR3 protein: CASSEVGGGYEQYF
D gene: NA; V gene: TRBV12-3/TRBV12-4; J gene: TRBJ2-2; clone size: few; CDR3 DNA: TGTGCCAGCAGTGTGACAGGCTCACGAACCCCGAACACCGGGGAGCTGTTTTTT; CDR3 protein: CASSVTGSRTPNTGELFF
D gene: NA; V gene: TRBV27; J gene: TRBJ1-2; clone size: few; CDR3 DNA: TGTGCCAGCAGTTTATCGGAAACGGATGGCTACACCTTC; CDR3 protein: CASSLSETDGYTF
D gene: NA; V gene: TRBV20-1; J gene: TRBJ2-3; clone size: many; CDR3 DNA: TGCAGTGCTAATCCAGGGCCATCTAGCACAGATACGCAGTATTTT; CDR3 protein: CSANPGPSSTDTQYF
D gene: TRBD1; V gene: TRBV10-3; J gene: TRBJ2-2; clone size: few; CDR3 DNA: TGTGCCATCGGCCGACAGGGGGGCAACACCGGGGAGCTGTTTTTT; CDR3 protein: CAIGRQGGNTGELFF
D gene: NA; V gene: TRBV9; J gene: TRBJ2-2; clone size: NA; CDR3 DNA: TGTGCCAGCAGCGTAGAGGGGGGCACCGGGGAGCTGTTTTTT; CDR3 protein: CASSVEGGTGELFF
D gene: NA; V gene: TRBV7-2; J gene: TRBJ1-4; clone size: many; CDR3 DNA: TGTGCCAGCAGCTTAGAAAGAGCAACTAATGAAAAACTGTTTTTT; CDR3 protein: CASSLERATNEKLFF
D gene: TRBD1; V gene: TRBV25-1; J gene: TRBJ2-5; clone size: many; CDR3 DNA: TGTGCCAGCAGTATAAGGACAGGCTACCAAGAGACCCAGTACTTC; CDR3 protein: CASSIRTGYQETQYF
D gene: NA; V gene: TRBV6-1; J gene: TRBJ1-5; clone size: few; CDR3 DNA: TGTGCCAGCAGGGTACAGCTTACCAATCAGCCCCAGCATTTT; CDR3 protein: CASRVQLTNQPQHF
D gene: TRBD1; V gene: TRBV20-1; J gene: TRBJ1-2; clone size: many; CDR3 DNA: TGCAGCGGACACGAGACAGGGGGTAACTATGGCTACACCTTC; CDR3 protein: CSGHETGGNYGYTF
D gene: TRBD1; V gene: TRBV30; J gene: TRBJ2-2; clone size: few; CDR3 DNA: TGTGCCTACCGCCCCGGGACAGGGCTCACCGGGGAGCTGTTTTTT; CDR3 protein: CAYRPGTGLTGELFF
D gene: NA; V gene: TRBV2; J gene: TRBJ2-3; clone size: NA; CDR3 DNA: TGTGCCAGCAGTTATAGCACAGATACGCAGTATTTT; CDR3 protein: CASSYSTDTQYF
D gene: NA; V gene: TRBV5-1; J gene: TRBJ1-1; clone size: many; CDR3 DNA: TGCGCCAGCAGCTTGGCGGCGTACACTGAAGCTTTCTTT; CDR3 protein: CASSLAAYTEAFF
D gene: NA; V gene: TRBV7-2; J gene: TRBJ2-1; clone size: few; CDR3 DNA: TGTGCCAGCAGCTCGACTAGTTGGGGAGGCTACAATGAGCAGTTCTTC; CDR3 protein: CASSSTSWGGYNEQFF
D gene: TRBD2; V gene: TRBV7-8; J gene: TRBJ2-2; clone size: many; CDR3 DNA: TGTGCCAGCAGCTTAGAATTGGTTGCTAGCGGTAACACCGGGGAGCTGTTTTTT; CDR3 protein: CASSLELVASGNTGELFF
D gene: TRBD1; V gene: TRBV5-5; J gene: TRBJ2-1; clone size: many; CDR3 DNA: TGTGCCAGCAGCTTACAGGGGGTACCCTACAATGAGCAGTTCTTC; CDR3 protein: CASSLQGVPYNEQFF
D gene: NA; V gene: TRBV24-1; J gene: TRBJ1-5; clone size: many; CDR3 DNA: TGTGCCACCAGCGCAGTATGGAGCAATCAGCCCCAGCATTTT; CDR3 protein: CATSAVWSNQPQHF
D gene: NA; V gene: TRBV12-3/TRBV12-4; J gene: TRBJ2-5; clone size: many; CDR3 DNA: TGTGCCAGCAGTCGGACGAGGGGGGAGACCCAGTACTTC; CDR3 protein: CASSRTRGETQYF
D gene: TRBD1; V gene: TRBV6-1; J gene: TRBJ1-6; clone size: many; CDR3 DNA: TGTGCCAGCAGAAACCAACGTGACAGGGTTTCAAATTCACCCCTCCACTTT; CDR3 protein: CASRNQRDRVSNSPLHF
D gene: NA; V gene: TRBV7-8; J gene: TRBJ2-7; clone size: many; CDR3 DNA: TGTGCCAGCAGCTTACGACGGGAATCCTACGAGCAGTACTTC; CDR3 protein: CASSLRRESYEQYF
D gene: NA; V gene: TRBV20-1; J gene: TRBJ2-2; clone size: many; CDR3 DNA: TGCAGTGCTACCTTTACGAACACCGGGGAGCTGTTTTTT; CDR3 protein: CSATFTNTGELFF
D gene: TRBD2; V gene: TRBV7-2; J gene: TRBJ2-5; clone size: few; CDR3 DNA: TGTGCCAGCAGCCCTAGCGGGGGGGCCAGGGAGACCCAGTACTTC; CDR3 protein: CASSPSGGARETQYF
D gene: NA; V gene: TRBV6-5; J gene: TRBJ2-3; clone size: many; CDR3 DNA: TGTGCCAGCACCGCGAGGGGGGCGAGCACAGATACGCAGTATTTT; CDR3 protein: CASTARGASTDTQYF
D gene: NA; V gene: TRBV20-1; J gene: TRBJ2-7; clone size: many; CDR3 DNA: TGCAGTGCTGCACAGATCTACGAGCAGTACTTC; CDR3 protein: CSAAQIYEQYF
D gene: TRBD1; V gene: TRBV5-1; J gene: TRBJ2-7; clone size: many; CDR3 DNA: TGCGCCAGCAGAAAGGACAGGGGAACCTCCTACGAGCAGTACTTC; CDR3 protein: CASRKDRGTSYEQYF